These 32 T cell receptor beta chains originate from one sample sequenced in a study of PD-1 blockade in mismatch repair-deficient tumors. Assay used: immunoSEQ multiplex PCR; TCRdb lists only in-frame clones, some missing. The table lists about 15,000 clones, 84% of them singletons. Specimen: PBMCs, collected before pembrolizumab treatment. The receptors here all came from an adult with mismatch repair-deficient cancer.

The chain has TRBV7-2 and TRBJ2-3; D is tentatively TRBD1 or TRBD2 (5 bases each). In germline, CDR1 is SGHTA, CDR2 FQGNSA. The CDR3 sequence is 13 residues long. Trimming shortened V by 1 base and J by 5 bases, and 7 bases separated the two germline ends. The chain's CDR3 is CASSLVGVDTQYF. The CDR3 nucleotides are TGTGCCAGCAGCTTAGTGGGGGTAGATACGCAGTATTTT. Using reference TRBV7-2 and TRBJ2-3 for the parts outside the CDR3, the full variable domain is GAGVSQSPSNKVTEKGKDVELRCDPISGHTALYWYRQSLGQGLEFLIYFQGNSAPDKSGLPSDRFSAERTGGSVSTLTIQRTQQEDSAVYLCASSLVGVDTQYFGPGTRLTVL.

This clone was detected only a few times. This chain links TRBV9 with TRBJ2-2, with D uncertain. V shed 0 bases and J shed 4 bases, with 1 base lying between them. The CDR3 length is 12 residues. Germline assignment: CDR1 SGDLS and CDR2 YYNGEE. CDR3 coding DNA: TGTGCCAGCAGCGTAGCCACCGGGGAGCTGTTTTTT. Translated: CASSVATGELFF.

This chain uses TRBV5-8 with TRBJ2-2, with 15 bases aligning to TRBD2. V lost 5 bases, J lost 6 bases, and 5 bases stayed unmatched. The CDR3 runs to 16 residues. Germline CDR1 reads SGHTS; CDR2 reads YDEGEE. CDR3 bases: TGTGCCAGCAGGGATAGGACTAGCGGGAGGGCCGGGGAGCTGTTTTTT. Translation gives CASRDRTSGRAGELFF.

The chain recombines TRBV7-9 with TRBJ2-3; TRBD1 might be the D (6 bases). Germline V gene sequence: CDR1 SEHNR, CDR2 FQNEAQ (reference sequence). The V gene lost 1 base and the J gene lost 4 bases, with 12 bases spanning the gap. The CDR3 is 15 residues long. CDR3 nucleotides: TGTGCCAGCAGCTTAGAGACTGGGGGCGCAGATACGCAGTATTTT. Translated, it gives CASSLETGGADTQYF. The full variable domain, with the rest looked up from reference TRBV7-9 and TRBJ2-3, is DTGVSQNPRHKITKRGQNVTFRCDPISEHNRLYWYRQTLGQGPEFLTYFQNEAQLEKSRLLSDRFSAERPKGSFSTLEIQRTEQGDSAMYLCASSLETGGADTQYFGPGTRLTVL.

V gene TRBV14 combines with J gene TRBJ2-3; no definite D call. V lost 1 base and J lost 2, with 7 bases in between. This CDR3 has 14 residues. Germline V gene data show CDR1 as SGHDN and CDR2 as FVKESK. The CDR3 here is CASSQVMYTDTQYF. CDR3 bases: TGTGCCAGCAGCCAAGTTATGTACACAGATACGCAGTATTTT.

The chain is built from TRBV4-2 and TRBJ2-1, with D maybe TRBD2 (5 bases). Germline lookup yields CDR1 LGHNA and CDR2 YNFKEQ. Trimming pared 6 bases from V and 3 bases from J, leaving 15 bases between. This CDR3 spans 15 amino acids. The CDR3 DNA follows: TGTGCCAGCAGGTCAGAGGCTAGCAGCTACAATGAGCAGTTCTTC. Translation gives CASRSEASSYNEQFF.

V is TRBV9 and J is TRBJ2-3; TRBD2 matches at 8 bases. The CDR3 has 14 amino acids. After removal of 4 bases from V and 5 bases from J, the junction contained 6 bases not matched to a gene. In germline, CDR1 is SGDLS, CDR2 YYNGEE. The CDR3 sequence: CASSYSGVGDTQYF. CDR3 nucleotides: TGTGCCAGCAGCTATAGCGGGGTTGGAGATACGCAGTATTTT.

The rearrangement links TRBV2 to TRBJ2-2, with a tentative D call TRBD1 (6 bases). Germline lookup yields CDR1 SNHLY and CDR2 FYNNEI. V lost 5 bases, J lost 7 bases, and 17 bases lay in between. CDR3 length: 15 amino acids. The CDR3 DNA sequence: TGTGCCAGCAGTTACCAGGACAGCATTCGCGGGGAGCTGTTTTTT. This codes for CASSYQDSIRGELFF.

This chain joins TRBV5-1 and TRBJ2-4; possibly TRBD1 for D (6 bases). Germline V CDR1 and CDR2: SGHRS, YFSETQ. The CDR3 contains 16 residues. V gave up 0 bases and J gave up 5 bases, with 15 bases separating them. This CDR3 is CASSLDRVDLENIQYF. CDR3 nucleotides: TGCGCCAGCAGCTTGGACAGGGTCGATCTTGAAAACATTCAGTACTTC. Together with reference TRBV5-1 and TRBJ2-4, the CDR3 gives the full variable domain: KAGVTQTPRYLIKTRGQQVTLSCSPISGHRSVSWYQQTPGQGLQFLFEYFSETQRNKGNFPGRFSGRQFSNSRSEMNVSTLELGDSALYLCASSLDRVDLENIQYFGAGTRLSVL.

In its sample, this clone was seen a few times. CDR3 in amino acids: CASSVSGGTQNIQYF. The CDR3 DNA reads as TGTGCCAGCAGCGTATCGGGAGGGACGCAAAACATTCAGTACTTC. This sequence joins TRBV9 and TRBJ2-4, with 8 bases that match TRBD2. In germline, CDR1 is SGDLS, CDR2 YYNGEE. This CDR3 has 15 residues. V dropped 1 base and J dropped 5; count of bases not matched to a gene: 5.

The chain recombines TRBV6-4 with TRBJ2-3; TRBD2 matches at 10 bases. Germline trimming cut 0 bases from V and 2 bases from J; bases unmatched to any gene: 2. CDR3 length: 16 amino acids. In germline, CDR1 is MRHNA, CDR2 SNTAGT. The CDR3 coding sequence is TGTGCCAGCAGTGACTCAGCGGGAGGGCCCACAGATACGCAGTATTTT. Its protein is CASSDSAGGPTDTQYF.

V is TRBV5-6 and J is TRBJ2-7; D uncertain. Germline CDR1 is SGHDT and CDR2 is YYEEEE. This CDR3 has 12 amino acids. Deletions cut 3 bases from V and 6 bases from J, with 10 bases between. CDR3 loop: CASSSVPVEQYF. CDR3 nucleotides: TGTGCCAGCAGCTCCGTCCCTGTCGAGCAGTACTTC.

The CDR3 nucleotides read TGTGCCAGCAGCCCACGAGGTGGGACAGGGGGGAACGAGCAGTACTTC. This codes for CASSPRGGTGGNEQYF. This rearrangement joins TRBV27 to TRBJ2-7; 11 bases fit TRBD1. The CDR3 extends over 16 amino acids. The J segment lost 5 bases and the V segment lost 6 bases, leaving 12 bases of the junction unmatched. Germline loops: CDR1 MNHEY, CDR2 SMNVEV (reference sequence).

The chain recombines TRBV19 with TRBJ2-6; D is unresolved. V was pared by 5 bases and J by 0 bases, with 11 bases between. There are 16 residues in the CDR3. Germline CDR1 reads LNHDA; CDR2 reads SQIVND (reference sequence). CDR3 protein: CASSPTVFSGANVLTF. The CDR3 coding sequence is TGTGCCAGTAGTCCCACAGTATTCTCTGGGGCCAACGTCCTGACTTTC.

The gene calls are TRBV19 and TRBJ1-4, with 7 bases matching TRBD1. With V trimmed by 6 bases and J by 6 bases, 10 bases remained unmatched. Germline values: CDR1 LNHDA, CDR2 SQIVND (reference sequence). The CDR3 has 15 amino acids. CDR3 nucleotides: TGTGCCAGTAGCCTTCGACAGGGCCGGGATGAAAAACTGTTTTTT. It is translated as CASSLRQGRDEKLFF. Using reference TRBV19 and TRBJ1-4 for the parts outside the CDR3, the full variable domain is DGGITQSPKYLFRKEGQNVTLSCEQNLNHDAMYWYRQDPGQGLRLIYYSQIVNDFQKGDIAEGYSVSREKKESFPLTVTSAQKNPTAFYLCASSLRQGRDEKLFFGSGTQLSVL.

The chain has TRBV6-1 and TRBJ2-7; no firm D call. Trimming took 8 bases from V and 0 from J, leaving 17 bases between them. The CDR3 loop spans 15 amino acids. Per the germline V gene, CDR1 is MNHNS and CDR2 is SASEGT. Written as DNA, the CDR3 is TGTGCCAGCTCCAGTGGCACGCTCCACTCCTACGAGCAGTACTTC. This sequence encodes CASSSGTLHSYEQYF.

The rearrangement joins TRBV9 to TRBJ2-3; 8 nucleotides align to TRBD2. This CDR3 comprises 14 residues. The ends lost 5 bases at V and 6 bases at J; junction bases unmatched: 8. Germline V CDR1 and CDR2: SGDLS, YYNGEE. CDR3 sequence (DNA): TGTGCCAGCAGTACTAGCGGTCGGGGGGATACGCAGTATTTT. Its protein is CASSTSGRGDTQYF.

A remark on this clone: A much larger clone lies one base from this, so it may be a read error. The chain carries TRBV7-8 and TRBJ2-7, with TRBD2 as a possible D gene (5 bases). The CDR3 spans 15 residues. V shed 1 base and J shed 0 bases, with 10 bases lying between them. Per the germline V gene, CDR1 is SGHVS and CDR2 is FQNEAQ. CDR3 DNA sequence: TGTGCCAGCAGCTTAGGTCGTGGGAGCTCCTACGAGCAGTACTTC. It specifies CASSLGRGSSYEQYF.

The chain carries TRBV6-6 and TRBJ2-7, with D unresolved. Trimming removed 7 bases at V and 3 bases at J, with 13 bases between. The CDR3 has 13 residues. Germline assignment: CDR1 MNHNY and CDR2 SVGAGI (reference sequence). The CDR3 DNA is TGTGCCAGCACTAAACCAGGAATCTACGAGCAGTACTTC. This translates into CASTKPGIYEQYF.

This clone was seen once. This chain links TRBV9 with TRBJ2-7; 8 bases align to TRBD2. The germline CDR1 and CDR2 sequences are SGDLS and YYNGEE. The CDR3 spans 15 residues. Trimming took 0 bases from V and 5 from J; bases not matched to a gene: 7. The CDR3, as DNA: TGTGCCAGCAGCGTAGATATAGCGGGACTCAACGAGCAGTACTTC. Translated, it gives CASSVDIAGLNEQYF.

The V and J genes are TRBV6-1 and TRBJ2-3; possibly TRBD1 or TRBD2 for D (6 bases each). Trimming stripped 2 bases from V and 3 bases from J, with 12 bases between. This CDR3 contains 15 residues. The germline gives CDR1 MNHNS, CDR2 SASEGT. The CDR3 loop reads CASSEWRGGTDTQYF. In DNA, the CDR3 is TGTGCCAGCAGTGAATGGAGAGGGGGGACAGATACGCAGTATTTT.

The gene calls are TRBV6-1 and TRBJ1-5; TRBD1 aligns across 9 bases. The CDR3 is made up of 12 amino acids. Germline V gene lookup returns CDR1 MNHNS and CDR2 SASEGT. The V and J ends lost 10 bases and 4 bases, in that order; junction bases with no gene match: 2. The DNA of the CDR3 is TGTGCCACCGGACAGGGGAATCAGCCCCAGCATTTT. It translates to CATGQGNQPQHF.

The CDR3, as DNA: TGTGCCAGCAGCCAAGGGGGACTAGCGGAAAACATTCAGTACTTC. Its translation is CASSQGGLAENIQYF. This chain joins TRBV4-2 and TRBJ2-4, with 11 bases that match TRBD2. With V trimmed by 1 base and J by 5 bases, 1 base remained unmatched. Germline CDR1 reads LGHNA; CDR2 reads YNFKEQ. There are 15 residues in the CDR3.

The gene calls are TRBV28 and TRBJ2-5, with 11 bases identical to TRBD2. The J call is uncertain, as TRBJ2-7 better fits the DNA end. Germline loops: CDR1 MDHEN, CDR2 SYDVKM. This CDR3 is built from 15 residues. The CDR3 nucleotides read TGTGCCAGCAGTTTAACTAGCGGGAGTCTTTACGAGCAGTACTTC. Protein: CASSLTSGSLYEQYF.

As DNA, the CDR3 is TGCAGCGTTGTGGGGGCACAGGGACCAAAAGTCTACGAGCAGTACTTC. This encodes CSVVGAQGPKVYEQYF. V is TRBV29-1 and J is TRBJ2-7, with D tentatively TRBD1 (6 bases). Deletions cut 4 bases from V and 3 bases from J, with 22 bases between. CDR1 and CDR2 from the germline V gene are SQVTM and ANQGSEA. CDR3 size: 16 residues.

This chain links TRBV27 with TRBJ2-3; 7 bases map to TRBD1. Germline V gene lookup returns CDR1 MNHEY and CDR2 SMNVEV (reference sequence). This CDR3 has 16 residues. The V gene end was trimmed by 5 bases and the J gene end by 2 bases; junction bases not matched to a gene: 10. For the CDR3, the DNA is TGTGCCAGCAGTAACCAACAGGGGACCTTCACAGATACGCAGTATTTT. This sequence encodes CASSNQQGTFTDTQYF.

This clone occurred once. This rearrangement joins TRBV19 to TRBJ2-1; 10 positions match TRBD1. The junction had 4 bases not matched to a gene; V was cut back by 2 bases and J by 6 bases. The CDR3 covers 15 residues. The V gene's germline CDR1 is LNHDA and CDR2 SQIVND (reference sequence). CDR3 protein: CASSIPGQGSNEQFF. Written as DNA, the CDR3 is TGTGCCAGTAGTATACCGGGACAGGGGAGCAATGAGCAGTTCTTC.

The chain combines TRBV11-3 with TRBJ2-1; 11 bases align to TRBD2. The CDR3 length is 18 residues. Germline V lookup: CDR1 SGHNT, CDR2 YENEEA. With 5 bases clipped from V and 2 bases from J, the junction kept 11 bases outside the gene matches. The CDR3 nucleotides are TGTGCCAGCAGCGCCCGGAGGGTGACTAGCGGGACCTACAATGAGCAGTTCTTC. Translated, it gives CASSARRVTSGTYNEQFF.

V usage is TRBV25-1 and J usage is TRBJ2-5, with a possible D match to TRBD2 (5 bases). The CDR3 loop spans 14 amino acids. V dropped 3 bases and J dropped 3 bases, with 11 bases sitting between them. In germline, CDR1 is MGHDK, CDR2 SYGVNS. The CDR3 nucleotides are TGTGCCAGCAGTGAGCCGGACGGGGAAGAGACCCAGTACTTC. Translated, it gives CASSEPDGEETQYF.

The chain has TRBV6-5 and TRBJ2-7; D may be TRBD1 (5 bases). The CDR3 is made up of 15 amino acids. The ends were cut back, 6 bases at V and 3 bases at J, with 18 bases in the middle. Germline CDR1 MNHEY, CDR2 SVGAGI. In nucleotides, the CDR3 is TGTGCCAGCAGCCTCCGGGCAGGGCGATACTACGAGCAGTACTTC. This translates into CASSLRAGRYYEQYF.

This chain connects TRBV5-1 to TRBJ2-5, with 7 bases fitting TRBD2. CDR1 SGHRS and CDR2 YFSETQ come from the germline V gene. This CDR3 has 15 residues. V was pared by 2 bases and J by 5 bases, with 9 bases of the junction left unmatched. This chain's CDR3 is CASSLLGGSRETQYF. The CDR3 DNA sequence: TGCGCCAGCAGCTTATTGGGCGGGAGTAGGGAGACCCAGTACTTC.

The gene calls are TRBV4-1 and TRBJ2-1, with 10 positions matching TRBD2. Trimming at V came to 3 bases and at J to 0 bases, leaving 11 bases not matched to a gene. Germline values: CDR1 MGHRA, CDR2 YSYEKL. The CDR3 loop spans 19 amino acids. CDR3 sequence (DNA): TGCGCCAGCAGCCACCTAACCGGACTAGCGGCTAGCTCCTACAATGAGCAGTTCTTC. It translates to CASSHLTGLAASSYNEQFF.